These 2 T cell receptor beta chains were all obtained from the same sample, sequenced in a study of blood T cell repertoires in COVID-19 (dated by TCRdb to about 2020). The library relied on the immunoSEQ multiplex PCR assay. TCRdb took over this immuneACCESS table, retaining in-frame rearrangements with V and J assigned. Such tables are incomplete; in checked studies, under half of the missing clones stem from an unresolved V gene, and the remainder is unexplained. The sample table lists about 210,000 clones, roughly four fifths of them with a count of one. The ten most abundant clones make up approximately 8.1% of the sample. The sequencing input was peripheral blood. These TCRs come from a woman between 50 and 59 years old with active or convalescent COVID-19.

V is TRBV5-1 and J is TRBJ2-7; unclear D gene. Germline lookup yields CDR1 SGHRS and CDR2 YFSETQ. Trimming took off 0 bases at V and 5 bases at J, with 15 bases between the two ends. CDR3 length equals 15 residues. The CDR3: CASSLGDNLIHEQYF. For the CDR3, the DNA is TGCGCCAGCAGCTTGGGAGACAACCTTATTCACGAGCAGTACTTC.

This clone was counted between two and nine times. The chain couples TRBV6-1 to TRBJ1-6, with D perhaps matching TRBD1 (5 bases). Per the germline V gene, CDR1 is MNHNS and CDR2 is SASEGT. V lost 3 bases, J lost 7 bases, and 16 bases lay in between. CDR3 length: 16 amino acids. Written as DNA, the CDR3 is TGTGCCAGCAGTGAGACCTCGAGGCAGGGCAATTCACCCCTCCACTTT. This translates into CASSETSRQGNSPLHF.